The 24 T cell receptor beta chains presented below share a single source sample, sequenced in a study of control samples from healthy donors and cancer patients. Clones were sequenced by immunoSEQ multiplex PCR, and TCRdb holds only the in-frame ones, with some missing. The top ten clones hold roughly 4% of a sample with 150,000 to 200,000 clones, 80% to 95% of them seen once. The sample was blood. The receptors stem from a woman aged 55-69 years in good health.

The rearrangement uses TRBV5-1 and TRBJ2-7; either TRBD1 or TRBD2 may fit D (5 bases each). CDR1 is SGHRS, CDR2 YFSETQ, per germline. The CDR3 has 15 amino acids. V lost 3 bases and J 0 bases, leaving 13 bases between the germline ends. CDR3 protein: CASSWDAPNSYEQYF. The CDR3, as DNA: TGCGCCAGCAGCTGGGACGCCCCGAACTCCTACGAGCAGTACTTC.

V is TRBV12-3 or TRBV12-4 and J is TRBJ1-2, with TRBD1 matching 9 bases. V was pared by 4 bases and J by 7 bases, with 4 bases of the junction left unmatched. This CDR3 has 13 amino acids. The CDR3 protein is CASSSTGGLGYTF. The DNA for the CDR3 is TGTGCCAGCAGTTCCACAGGGGGCCTTGGCTACACCTTC.

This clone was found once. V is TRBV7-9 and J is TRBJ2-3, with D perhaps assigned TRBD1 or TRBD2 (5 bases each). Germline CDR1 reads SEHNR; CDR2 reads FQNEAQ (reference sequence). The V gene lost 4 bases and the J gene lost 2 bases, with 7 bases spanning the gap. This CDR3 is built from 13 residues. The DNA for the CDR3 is TGTGCCAGCAGCTCAGGGACCACAGATACGCAGTATTTT. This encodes CASSSGTTDTQYF.

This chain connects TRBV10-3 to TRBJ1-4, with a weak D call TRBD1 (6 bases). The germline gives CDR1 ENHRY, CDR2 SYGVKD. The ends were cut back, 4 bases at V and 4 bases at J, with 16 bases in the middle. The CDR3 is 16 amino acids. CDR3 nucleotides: TGTGCCATCAGTGGAGGCAGGGGCGGGGGTAATGAAAAACTGTTTTTT. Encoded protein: CAISGGRGGGNEKLFF.

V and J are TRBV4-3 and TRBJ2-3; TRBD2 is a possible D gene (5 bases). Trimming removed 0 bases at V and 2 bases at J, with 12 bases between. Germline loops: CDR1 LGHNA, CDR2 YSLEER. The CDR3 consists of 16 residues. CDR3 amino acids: CASSQEHGGLTDTQYF. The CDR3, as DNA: TGCGCCAGCAGCCAAGAGCATGGCGGACTCACAGATACGCAGTATTTT.

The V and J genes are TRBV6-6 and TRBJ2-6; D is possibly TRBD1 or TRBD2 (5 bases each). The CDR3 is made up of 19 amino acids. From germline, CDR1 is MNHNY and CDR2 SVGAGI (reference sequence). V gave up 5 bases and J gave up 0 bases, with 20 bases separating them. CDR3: CASSQGPLTASSGANVLTF. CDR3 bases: TGTGCCAGCAGTCAGGGACCTCTGACAGCCAGCTCTGGGGCCAACGTCCTGACTTTC.

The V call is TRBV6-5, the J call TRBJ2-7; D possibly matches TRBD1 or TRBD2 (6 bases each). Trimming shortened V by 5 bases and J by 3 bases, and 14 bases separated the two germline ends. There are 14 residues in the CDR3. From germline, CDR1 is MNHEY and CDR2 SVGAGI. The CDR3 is CASSRGTTVYEQYF. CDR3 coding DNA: TGTGCCAGCAGTCGCGGGACAACCGTCTACGAGCAGTACTTC.

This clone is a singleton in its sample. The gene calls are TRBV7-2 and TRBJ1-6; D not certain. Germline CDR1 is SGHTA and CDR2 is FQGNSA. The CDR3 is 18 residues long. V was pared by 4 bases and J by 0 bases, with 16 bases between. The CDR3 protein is CASSSFQAWTSYNSPLHF. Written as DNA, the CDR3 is TGTGCCAGCAGCTCATTTCAGGCTTGGACCTCCTATAATTCACCCCTCCACTTT.

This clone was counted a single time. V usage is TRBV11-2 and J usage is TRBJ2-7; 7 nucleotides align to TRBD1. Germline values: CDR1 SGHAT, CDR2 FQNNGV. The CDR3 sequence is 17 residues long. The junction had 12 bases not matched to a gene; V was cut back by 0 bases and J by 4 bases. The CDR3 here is CASSLDFSAKGAYEQYF. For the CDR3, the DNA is TGTGCCAGCAGCTTAGATTTCAGCGCAAAGGGGGCATACGAGCAGTACTTC.

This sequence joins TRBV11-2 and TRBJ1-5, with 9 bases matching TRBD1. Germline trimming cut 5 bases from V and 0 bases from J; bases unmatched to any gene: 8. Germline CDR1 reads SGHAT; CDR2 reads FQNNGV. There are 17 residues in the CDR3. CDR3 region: CASSIGQGTNSNQPQHF. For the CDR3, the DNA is TGTGCCAGCAGCATCGGACAGGGGACGAATAGCAATCAGCCCCAGCATTTT.

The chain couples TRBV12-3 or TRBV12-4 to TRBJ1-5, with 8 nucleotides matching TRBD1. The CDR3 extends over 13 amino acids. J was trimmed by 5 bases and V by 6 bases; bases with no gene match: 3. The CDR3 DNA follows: TGTGCCAGCAGGATACAGGGGGATCAGCCCCAGCATTTT. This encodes CASRIQGDQPQHF.

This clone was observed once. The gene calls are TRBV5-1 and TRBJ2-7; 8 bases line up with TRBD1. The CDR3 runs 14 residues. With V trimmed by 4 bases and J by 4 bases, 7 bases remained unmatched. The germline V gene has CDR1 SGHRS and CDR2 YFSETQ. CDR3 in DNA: TGCGCCAGCAGCCCCGGACAGGGTGGGTACGAGCAGTACTTC. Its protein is CASSPGQGGYEQYF.

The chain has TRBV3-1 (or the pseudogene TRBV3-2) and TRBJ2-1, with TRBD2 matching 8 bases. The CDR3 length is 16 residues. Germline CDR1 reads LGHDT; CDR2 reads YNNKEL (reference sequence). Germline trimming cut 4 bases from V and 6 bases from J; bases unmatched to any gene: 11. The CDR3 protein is CASSRTLSGGVNEQFF. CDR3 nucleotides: TGTGCCAGCAGCCGTACCCTTTCCGGGGGGGTCAATGAGCAGTTCTTC.

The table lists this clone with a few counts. CDR3 in DNA: TGCAGTGCTAGTGGGTCGGAGGGAAACACCGGGGAGCTGTTTTTT. Amino acid sequence: CSASGSEGNTGELFF. The chain links TRBV20-1 to TRBJ2-2, with D maybe TRBD2 (6 bases). CDR1 is DFQATT, CDR2 SNEGSKA, per germline (reference sequence). This CDR3 has 15 residues. Trimming removed 3 bases from V and 2 bases from J, with 13 bases in between.

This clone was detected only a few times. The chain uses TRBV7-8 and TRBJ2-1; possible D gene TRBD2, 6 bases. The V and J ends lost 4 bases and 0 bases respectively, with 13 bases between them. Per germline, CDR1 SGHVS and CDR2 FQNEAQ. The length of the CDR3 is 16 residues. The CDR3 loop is CASSSQGGNSYNEQFF. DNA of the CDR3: TGTGCCAGCAGCTCCCAAGGCGGGAACTCCTACAATGAGCAGTTCTTC.

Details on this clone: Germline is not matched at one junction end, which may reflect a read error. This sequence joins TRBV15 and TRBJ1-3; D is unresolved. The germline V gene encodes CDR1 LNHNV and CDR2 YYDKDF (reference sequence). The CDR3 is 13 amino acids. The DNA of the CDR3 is TGCGCCCCTGCGGTAAGACGTGGAAACACCATATATTTT. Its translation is CAPAVRRGNTIYF.

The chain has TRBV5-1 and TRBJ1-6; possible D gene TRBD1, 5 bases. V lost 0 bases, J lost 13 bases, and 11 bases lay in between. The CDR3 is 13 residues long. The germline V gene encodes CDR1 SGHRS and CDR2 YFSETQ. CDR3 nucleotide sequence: TGCGCCAGCAGCTTGGAGGTGACAGCTCCCCTCCACTTT. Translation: CASSLEVTAPLHF.

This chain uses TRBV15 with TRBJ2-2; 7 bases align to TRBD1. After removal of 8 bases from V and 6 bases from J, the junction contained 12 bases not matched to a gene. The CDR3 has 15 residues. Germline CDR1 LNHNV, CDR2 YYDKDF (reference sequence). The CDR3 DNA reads TGTGCCACCCATGGGAAGGGGGCCCCTCCCGGGGAGCTGTTTTTT. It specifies CATHGKGAPPGELFF.

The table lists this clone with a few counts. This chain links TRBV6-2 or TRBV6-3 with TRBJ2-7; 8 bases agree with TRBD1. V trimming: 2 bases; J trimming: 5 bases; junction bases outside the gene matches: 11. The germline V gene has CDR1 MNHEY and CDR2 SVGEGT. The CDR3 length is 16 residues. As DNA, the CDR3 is TGTGCCAGCAGTTACGATTCGGGGTCAGGGGGCGACGAGCAGTACTTC. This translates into CASSYDSGSGGDEQYF.

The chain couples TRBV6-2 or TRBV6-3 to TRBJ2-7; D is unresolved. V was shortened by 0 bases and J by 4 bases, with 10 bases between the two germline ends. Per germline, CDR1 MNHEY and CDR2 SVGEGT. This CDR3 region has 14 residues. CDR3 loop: CASSYSGNTYEQYF. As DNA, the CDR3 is TGTGCCAGCAGTTACTCTGGGAATACATACGAGCAGTACTTC.

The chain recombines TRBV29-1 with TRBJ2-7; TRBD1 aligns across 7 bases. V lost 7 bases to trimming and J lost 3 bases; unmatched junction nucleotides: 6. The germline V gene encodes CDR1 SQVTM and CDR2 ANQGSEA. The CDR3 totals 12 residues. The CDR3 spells CSGGQTNYEQYF. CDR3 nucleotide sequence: TGCAGCGGGGGACAGACTAACTACGAGCAGTACTTC.

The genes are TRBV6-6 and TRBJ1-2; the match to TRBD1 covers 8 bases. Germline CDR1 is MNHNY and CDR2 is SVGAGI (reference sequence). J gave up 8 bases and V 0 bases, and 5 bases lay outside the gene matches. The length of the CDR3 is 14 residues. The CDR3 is CASSYSGQGKGYTF. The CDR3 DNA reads TGTGCCAGCAGTTACTCCGGACAGGGTAAAGGCTACACCTTC.

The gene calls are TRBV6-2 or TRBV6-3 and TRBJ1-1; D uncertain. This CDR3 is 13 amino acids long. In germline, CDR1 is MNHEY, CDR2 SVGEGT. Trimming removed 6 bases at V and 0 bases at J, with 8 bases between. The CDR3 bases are TGTGCCAGCAGCAAGAATATGAACACTGAAGCTTTCTTT. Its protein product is CASSKNMNTEAFF.

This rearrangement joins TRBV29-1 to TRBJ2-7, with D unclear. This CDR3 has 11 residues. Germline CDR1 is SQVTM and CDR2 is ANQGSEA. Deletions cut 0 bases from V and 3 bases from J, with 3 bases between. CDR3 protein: CSVEDRYEQYF. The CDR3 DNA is TGCAGCGTTGAAGATCGCTACGAGCAGTACTTC.